This T cell receptor (beta chain) was sequenced for a study of regulatory T cells in long-lasting Graves disease. Study-wide results and caveats: Segments TRBV28, TRBJ1-2 and TRBJ2-5 showed preferential usage in persistent disease. A reduction in accuracy may have resulted from the small sample size.

This clonotype was detected many times. Its target is not known. V lost 6 bases to trimming and J lost 3 bases, with 15 bases between them. Germline V lookup: CDR1 DFQATT, CDR2 SNEGSKA (reference sequence). This CDR3 spans 13 amino acids. Time point described: newly diagnosed GD, antithyroid drugs for less than 3 months. Construction of the TCR library relied on RNA isolated from PBMCs. Arm-PCR of CDR3 regions and iRepertoire HTBI primers were used to build TCR beta libraries. TCRdb reanalysed the multiplex PCR reads using MiXCR and keeps one entry per CDR3 protein. This table holds 400,000 to 500,000 distinct CDR3 sequences, approximately 15% found once. This sample was also put to use in a study of T cells in Graves' hyperthyroidism and ophthalmopathy. That work states: The study left out patients who had uncontrolled infection, other autoimmune disease, pregnancy or lactation. HTBI primers were the set used in a first-round RT-PCR of the TCR CDR3.

The V call is TRBV20-1, the J call TRBJ2-7, with D unclear. Sequenced material: peripheral blood mononuclear cells (PBMCs), taken at new diagnosis, from a patient treated with antithyroid drugs. The TCR was taken from a woman aged 45-65 years with Graves disease. As DNA, the CDR3 is TGCAGTGCGTCGGTTAGAGTCAGCTACGAGCAGTACTTC. Translating it yields CSASVRVSYEQYF.